This T cell receptor (beta chain) was retrieved from a study of shared clonotypes between healthy human individuals. The table came from immunoSEQ multiplex PCR; TCRdb's copy has only in-frame clones and leaves some out. The data hold 1,100,000 or so clones, with more than 75% observed a single time. The CDR3 extends over 14 amino acids. Per the germline V gene, CDR1 is SQVTM and CDR2 is ANQGSEA. Trimming removed 4 bases from V and 0 bases from J, with 11 bases in between. The source material was memory CD4+ T cells from PBMCs. The subset: CD45RA-negative fraction. V usage is TRBV29-1 and J usage is TRBJ2-3; no firm D call. This sequence originates from a man younger than 35 in good health. Some clones in this sample may be carry-over from other donors' samples. CDR3 sequence (DNA): TGCAGCGTTGTGCCAAACTACAGCACAGATACGCAGTATTTT. Translation gives CSVVPNYSTDTQYF.